Below, one T cell receptor (beta chain) is given with its context. The antigen is unknown. This sample was taken from a study of cytomegalovirus exposure and HLA in healthy donors. Study-wide results and limits: For TCR beta chains, V- and J-gene trimming was later linked to a missense DCLRE1C variant. CMV serostatus alone was available as immune exposure information. Cytomegalovirus association was assigned to over 150 TCR beta chains.

This CDR3 contains 16 residues. Trimming pared 4 bases from V and 4 bases from J, leaving 19 bases between. Germline V gene data show CDR1 as SGHRS and CDR2 as YFSETQ. The PCR had 60 Vbeta and 13 Jbeta primers. Profiling relied on immunoSEQ multiplex PCR, and the TCRdb table lists in-frame clones only, not all of them. The sample contains roughly 120,000 clones, approximately 79% of which appear only once. The chain combines TRBV5-1 with TRBJ2-3, with a possible D match to TRBD1 (6 bases). This TCR was recovered from a man in his forties or fifties in good health and CMV-seropositive. Input material: PBMCs. CDR3 sequence (DNA): TGCGCCAGCAGCCGCCAACATAAACAGGGCGCAGATACGCAGTATTTT. This codes for CASSRQHKQGADTQYF.